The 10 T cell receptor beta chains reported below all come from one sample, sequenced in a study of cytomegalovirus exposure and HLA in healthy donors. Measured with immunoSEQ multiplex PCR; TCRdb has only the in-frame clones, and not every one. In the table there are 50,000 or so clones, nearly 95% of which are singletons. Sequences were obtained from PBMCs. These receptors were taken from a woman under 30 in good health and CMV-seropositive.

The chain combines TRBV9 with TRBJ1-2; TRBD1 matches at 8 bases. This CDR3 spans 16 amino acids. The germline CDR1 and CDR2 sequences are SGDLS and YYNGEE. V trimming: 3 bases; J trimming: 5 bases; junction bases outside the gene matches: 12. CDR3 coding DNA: TGTGCCAGCAGCGATGGGCCGACAGGGGCAAATTATGGCTACACCTTC. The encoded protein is CASSDGPTGANYGYTF. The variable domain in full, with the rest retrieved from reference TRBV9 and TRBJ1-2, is DSGVTQTPKHLITATGQRVTLRCSPRSGDLSVYWYQQSLDQGLQFLIQYYNGEERAKGNILERFSAQQFPDLHSELNLSSLELGDSALYFCASSDGPTGANYGYTFGSGTRLTVV.

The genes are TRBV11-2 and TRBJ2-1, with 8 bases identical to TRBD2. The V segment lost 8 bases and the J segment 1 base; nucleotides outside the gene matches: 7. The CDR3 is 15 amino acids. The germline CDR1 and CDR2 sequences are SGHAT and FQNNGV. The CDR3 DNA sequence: TGTGCCAGCTGGAGCGGGAGAGGGTCCTACAATGAGCAGTTCTTC. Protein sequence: CASWSGRGSYNEQFF.

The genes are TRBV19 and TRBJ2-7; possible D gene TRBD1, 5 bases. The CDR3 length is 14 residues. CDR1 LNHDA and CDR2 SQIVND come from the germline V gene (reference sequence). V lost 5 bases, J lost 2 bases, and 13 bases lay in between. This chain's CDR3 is CASSSWGLAYEQYF. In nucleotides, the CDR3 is TGTGCCAGTAGTTCTTGGGGCCTTGCCTACGAGCAGTACTTC.

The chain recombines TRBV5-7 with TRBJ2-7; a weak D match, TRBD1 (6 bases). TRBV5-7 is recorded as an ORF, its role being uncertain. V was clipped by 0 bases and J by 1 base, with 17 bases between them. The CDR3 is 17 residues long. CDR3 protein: CASSLGDGQNHSYEQYF. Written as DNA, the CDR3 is TGTGCCAGCAGCTTGGGGGACGGACAGAACCATTCCTACGAGCAGTACTTC.

In DNA, the CDR3 is TGTGCCAGCAGCGTAGGGCAGGGGAACTATAATTCACCCCTCCACTTT. This sequence encodes CASSVGQGNYNSPLHF. This chain uses TRBV9 with TRBJ1-6; tentative D call: TRBD1 (6 bases). V lost 0 bases to trimming and J lost 3 bases, with 10 bases between them. The CDR3 has 16 residues. Per germline, CDR1 SGDLS and CDR2 YYNGEE.

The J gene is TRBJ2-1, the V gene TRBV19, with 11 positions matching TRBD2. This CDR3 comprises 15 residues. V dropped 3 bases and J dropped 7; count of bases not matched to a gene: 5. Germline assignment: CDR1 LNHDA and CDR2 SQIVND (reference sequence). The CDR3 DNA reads TGTGCCAGTAGTATTGTAGCGGGAGGGCTTAATGAGCAGTTCTTC. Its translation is CASSIVAGGLNEQFF. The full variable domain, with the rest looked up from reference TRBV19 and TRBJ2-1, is DGGITQSPKYLFRKEGQNVTLSCEQNLNHDAMYWYRQDPGQGLRLIYYSQIVNDFQKGDIAEGYSVSREKKESFPLTVTSAQKNPTAFYLCASSIVAGGLNEQFFGPGTRLTVL.

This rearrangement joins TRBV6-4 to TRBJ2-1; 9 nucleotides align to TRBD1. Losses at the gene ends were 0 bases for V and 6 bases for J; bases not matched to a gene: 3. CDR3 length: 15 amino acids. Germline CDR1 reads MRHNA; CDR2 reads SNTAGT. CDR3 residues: CASSDSTGGGNEQFF. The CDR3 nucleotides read TGTGCCAGCAGTGACTCGACAGGGGGGGGCAATGAGCAGTTCTTC.

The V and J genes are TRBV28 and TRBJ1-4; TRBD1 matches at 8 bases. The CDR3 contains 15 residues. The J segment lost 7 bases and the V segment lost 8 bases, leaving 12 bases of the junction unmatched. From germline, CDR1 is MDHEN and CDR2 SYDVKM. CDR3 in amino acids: CASHRGTSRGEKLFF. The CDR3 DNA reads TGTGCCAGCCACAGGGGGACATCAAGAGGTGAAAAACTGTTTTTT. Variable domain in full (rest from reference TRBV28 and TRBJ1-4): DVKVTQSSRYLVKRTGEKVFLECVQDMDHENMFWYRQDPGLGLRLIYFSYDVKMKEKGDIPEGYSVSREKKERFSLILESASTNQTSMYLCASHRGTSRGEKLFFGSGTQLSVL.

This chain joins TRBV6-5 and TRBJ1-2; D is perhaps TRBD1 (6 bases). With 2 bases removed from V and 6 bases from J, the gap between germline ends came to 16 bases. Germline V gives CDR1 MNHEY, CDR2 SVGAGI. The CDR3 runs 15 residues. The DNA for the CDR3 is TGTGCCAGCAGTTACAGGCCAGGAGGGGGGGATGGCTACACCTTC. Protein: CASSYRPGGGDGYTF.

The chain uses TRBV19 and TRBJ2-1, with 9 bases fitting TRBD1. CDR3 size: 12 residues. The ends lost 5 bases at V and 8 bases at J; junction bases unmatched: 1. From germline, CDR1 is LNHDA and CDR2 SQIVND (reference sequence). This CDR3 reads CASSRDRDEQFF. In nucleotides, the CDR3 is TGTGCCAGTAGTCGGGACAGGGATGAGCAGTTCTTC.